Sequencing of this T cell receptor (beta chain) was carried out in a study of T cells after posttransplantation cyclophosphamide. Here immunoSEQ multiplex PCR was the method, and the copy in TCRdb shows in-frame clones only, minus some. Reported are about 37,000 clones, none seen only once; the ten largest carry about 6.4%. The CDR3 has 16 amino acids. J was trimmed by 4 bases and V by 2 bases; bases with no gene match: 9. The germline V gene has CDR1 MNHEY and CDR2 SVGEGT. Points from the study as a whole: TRB clonality was highly associated with recipient CMV seropositivity and reactivation. Donor CD8+ memory clones often dominated recipient blood repertoires at later times.

In regard to this clone: Its specificity is unknown.

On the day of bone marrow donation, the related graft donor provided peripheral blood. This receptor was obtained from a man aged 25 to 40 in good health and a related stem cell transplant donor. The sample taken for sequencing was PBMCs. The V and J genes are TRBV6-2 or TRBV6-3 and TRBJ2-5, with TRBD2 identical over 8 bases. CDR3 coding DNA: TGTGCCAGCAGTTACCCCCTCGGGAGCGGGGGAGAGACCCAGTACTTC. Translated, it gives CASSYPLGSGGETQYF.